This T cell receptor (beta chain) originates from a study of T cell responses to AZD1222 COVID-19 vaccine. Study-wide findings and caveats: Rises in breadth and depth of Spike-specific TCRs came after two AZD1222 doses. At study baseline, merely more than 5 AZD1222 recipients were seropositive. Spike-wide coverage was observed for vaccine-associated CD4 TCRs, with dominant responses at 160-218 and 743-854. As reported, nearly half of all spike-specific TCRs target variant regions that are unmutated.

Method: immunoSEQ multiplex PCR; TCRdb's copy keeps in-frame clones and lacks some. The sample yields about 150,000 clones, roughly 92% seen once. The count of this clone is one. What it binds is unknown. The CDR3 totals 15 residues. The V gene lost 2 bases and the J gene lost 0 bases, with 9 bases spanning the gap. In germline, CDR1 is LGHNA, CDR2 YNFKEQ. The chain has TRBV4-2 and TRBJ2-3; D might be TRBD1 (5 bases). This sequence was found in an adult who received the AZD1222 COVID-19 vaccine. The sample was peripheral blood, taken 28 days after the second AZD1222 dose. The CDR3 loop reads CASSQLTESTDTQYF. The CDR3 DNA sequence: TGTGCCAGCAGCCAATTGACAGAAAGCACAGATACGCAGTATTTT.